These 32 T cell receptor beta chains share one sample of origin, sequenced in a study of cytomegalovirus exposure and HLA in healthy donors. PCR involved 60 Vbeta and 13 Jbeta primers. Clones were read by immunoSEQ multiplex PCR, and TCRdb kept only the in-frame ones, dropping some. Of roughly 150,000 clones in the sample, 80% were seen once. The sample comprised PBMCs. The receptors were sampled from a man aged 25 to 45 in good health and CMV-seronegative.

The chain is built from TRBV7-9 and TRBJ2-2; 9 bases fit TRBD1. Trimming removed 4 bases from V and 3 bases from J; junction bases left unmatched: 9. This CDR3 has 17 amino acids. The germline V gene has CDR1 SEHNR and CDR2 FQNEAQ (reference sequence). In DNA form, the CDR3 reads TGTGCCAGCAGCTCCCCGCCGGGACAGGGAGACACCGGGGAGCTGTTTTTT. Protein: CASSSPPGQGDTGELFF.

The chain is built from TRBV27 and TRBJ2-7, with D perhaps matching TRBD2 (7 bases). CDR1 is MNHEY, CDR2 SMNVEV, per germline (reference sequence). The CDR3 consists of 15 residues. Trimming took off 5 bases at V and 1 base at J, with 15 bases between the two ends. The CDR3 reads CASSGGAVRSYEQYF. For the CDR3, the DNA is TGTGCCAGCAGTGGGGGGGCGGTTAGGTCCTACGAGCAGTACTTC.

The chain links TRBV18 to TRBJ2-1; 10 bases line up with TRBD2. Looked up from germline, CDR1 is KGHSH and CDR2 is LQKENI. The V gene end was trimmed by 0 bases and the J gene end by 9 bases; junction bases not matched to a gene: 5. This CDR3 comprises 15 residues. CDR3 in amino acids: CASSPPSGRDREQFF. DNA of the CDR3: TGTGCCAGCTCACCACCCAGCGGGAGGGATCGTGAGCAGTTCTTC.

This chain uses TRBV28 with TRBJ2-1, with 9 bases identical to TRBD2. The CDR3 is 15 residues long. Looked up from germline, CDR1 is MDHEN and CDR2 is SYDVKM. V shed 5 bases, J shed 6 bases, and the junction held 8 bases outside the gene matches. DNA for the CDR3: TGTGCCAGCAGTACCAGCGGGGGGCCGGGCAATGAGCAGTTCTTC. Protein product: CASSTSGGPGNEQFF.

This clone was recorded a few times. The rearrangement joins TRBV27 to TRBJ2-5; possibly TRBD2 for D (5 bases). Per germline, CDR1 MNHEY and CDR2 SMNVEV (reference sequence). The germline V and J ends were trimmed by 3 bases and 7 bases, with 15 bases remaining between them. CDR3 length equals 14 residues. CDR3 loop: CASSFHPEGATQYF. The CDR3, as DNA: TGTGCCAGCAGTTTCCACCCTGAGGGAGCGACCCAGTACTTC.

The rearrangement joins TRBV11-2 to TRBJ2-7; 8 nucleotides agree with TRBD2. The V and J ends lost 0 bases and 2 bases, in that order; junction bases with no gene match: 3. The CDR3 spans 15 residues. Germline CDR1 is SGHAT and CDR2 is FQNNGV. The CDR3 loop is CASSLDVGGAYEQYF. The CDR3 region has the DNA TGTGCCAGCAGCTTAGACGTCGGGGGGGCCTACGAGCAGTACTTC.

The chain couples TRBV30 to TRBJ2-1, with TRBD2 matching 9 bases. Looked up from germline, CDR1 is GTSNPN and CDR2 is SVGIG (reference sequence). The V gene end was trimmed by 4 bases and the J gene end by 4 bases; junction bases not matched to a gene: 5. The CDR3 is 14 residues long. The CDR3 DNA follows: TGTGCCTGGATTAGCGGGGGAAAATACAATGAGCAGTTCTTC. Its translation is CAWISGGKYNEQFF.

This clone has just one count. The rearrangement uses TRBV7-2 and TRBJ2-3; D perhaps matches TRBD2 (6 bases). Trimming stripped 2 bases from V and 3 bases from J, with 15 bases between. The CDR3 spans 16 residues. Germline V gene data show CDR1 as SGHTA and CDR2 as FQGNSA. CDR3 nucleotide sequence: TGTGCCAGCAGCTTATGGGGGGACGGTAGGACAGATACGCAGTATTTT. This sequence encodes CASSLWGDGRTDTQYF.

This clone appeared a single time. The chain uses TRBV11-2 and TRBJ2-7; 8 bases agree with TRBD2. Losses at the gene ends were 5 bases for V and 4 bases for J; bases not matched to a gene: 7. This CDR3 is 14 amino acids long. Germline V gene data show CDR1 as SGHAT and CDR2 as FQNNGV. In DNA form, the CDR3 reads TGTGCCAGCAGCCCTGCGGGGGGCCGGTACGAGCAGTACTTC. It codes for CASSPAGGRYEQYF.

V gene TRBV29-1 combines with J gene TRBJ2-5; D might be TRBD1 (5 bases). Germline V gene data show CDR1 as SQVTM and CDR2 as ANQGSEA. Trimming stripped 7 bases from V and 1 base from J, with 13 bases between. CDR3 length equals 13 residues. Written as DNA, the CDR3 is TGCAGCGCCGATGACAGCCGCCAAGAGACCCAGTACTTC. As protein: CSADDSRQETQYF.

The chain employs TRBV30 and TRBJ1-3; a possible D gene is TRBD1 (6 bases). This CDR3 is 15 amino acids long. Trimming took off 3 bases at V and 4 bases at J, with 16 bases between the two ends. CDR1 is GTSNPN, CDR2 SVGIG, per germline (reference sequence). CDR3 DNA: TGTGCCTGGAGCCCAGGGGTCGTAAAAGGAAACACCATATATTTT. Residues: CAWSPGVVKGNTIYF.

The CDR3 nucleotides read TGTGCCAGCAGCTTAGTCCGGGGGATCTCCTACGAGCAGTACTTC. Translated: CASSLVRGISYEQYF. V is TRBV7-2 and J is TRBJ2-7; perhaps TRBD2 as D (6 bases). Germline-derived CDR1 and CDR2 are SGHTA and FQGNSA. The germline V and J ends were trimmed by 1 base and 0 bases, with 10 bases remaining between them. There are 15 residues in the CDR3.

The CDR3 loop is CASSLGQGEGPTEAFF. CDR3 sequence (DNA): TGCGCCAGCAGCCTGGGACAGGGGGAGGGCCCCACTGAAGCTTTCTTT. The V gene is TRBV4-3, the J gene TRBJ1-1, with TRBD1 matching 11 bases. The germline gives CDR1 LGHNA, CDR2 YSLEER. The V segment lost 4 bases and the J segment 4 bases; nucleotides outside the gene matches: 8. The CDR3 consists of 16 residues.

This clone was counted only a few times. V usage is TRBV7-2 and J usage is TRBJ1-1, with 10 nucleotides matching TRBD1. The CDR3 consists of 15 residues. Germline CDR1 reads SGHTA; CDR2 reads FQGNSA. V trimming: 0 bases; J trimming: 5 bases; junction bases outside the gene matches: 3. In DNA, the CDR3 is TGTGCCAGCAGCTTAGCGGGGGACAGGGGTACTGAAGCTTTCTTT. Amino acids: CASSLAGDRGTEAFF.

Only a few counts were recorded for this clone. V gene TRBV6-4 combines with J gene TRBJ1-1; D is unclear. From germline, CDR1 is MRHNA and CDR2 SNTAGT. The CDR3 length is 15 residues. Trimming removed 3 bases at V and 5 bases at J, with 16 bases between. CDR3 sequence: CASSERDARRTEAFF. The CDR3 coding sequence is TGTGCCAGCAGTGAACGCGACGCGAGGAGGACTGAAGCTTTCTTT.

The rearrangement links TRBV6-5 to TRBJ1-1, with D unresolved. Deletions cut 5 bases from V and 3 bases from J, with 13 bases between. The CDR3 totals 14 residues. The V gene's germline CDR1 is MNHEY and CDR2 SVGAGI. Written as DNA, the CDR3 is TGTGCCAGCAGTCCGGGGTCCCCTGACACTGAAGCTTTCTTT. Translating gives CASSPGSPDTEAFF.

The chain joins TRBV9 to TRBJ1-6; 7 bases match TRBD1. The CDR3 has 14 amino acids. V lost 0 bases and J lost 7; bases outside the gene matches: 1. Germline-derived CDR1 and CDR2 are SGDLS and YYNGEE. The chain's CDR3 is CASSVGRGNSPLHF. The CDR3, as DNA: TGTGCCAGCAGCGTAGGCAGGGGGAATTCACCCCTCCACTTT.

CDR3 sequence: CASSLAGTGASGELFF. CDR3 nucleotides: TGCGCCAGCAGCTTGGCCGGGACAGGGGCTTCCGGGGAGCTGTTTTTT. The V call is TRBV5-1, the J call TRBJ2-2; 10 nucleotides match TRBD1. V shed 0 bases and J 6 bases; nucleotides not matched to a gene: 5. This CDR3 comprises 16 residues. Looked up from germline, CDR1 is SGHRS and CDR2 is YFSETQ.

V gene TRBV18 combines with J gene TRBJ1-5, with TRBD1 as a possible D gene (5 bases). Looked up from germline, CDR1 is KGHSH and CDR2 is LQKENI. The CDR3 is 16 residues long. Trimming shortened V by 4 bases and J by 6 bases, and 19 bases separated the two germline ends. The CDR3 spells CASSQDTRAVSQPQHF. The CDR3 DNA sequence: TGTGCCAGCTCACAGGACACCAGGGCTGTGAGTCAGCCCCAGCATTTT.

V usage is TRBV30 and J usage is TRBJ1-1; 7 nucleotides line up with TRBD1. Germline-derived CDR1 and CDR2 are GTSNPN and SVGIG (reference sequence). The CDR3 contains 12 residues. The V and J ends lost 2 bases and 5 bases, in that order; junction bases with no gene match: 2. DNA for the CDR3: TGTGCCTGGAGTACAGGGGTGACTGAAGCTTTCTTT. It yields the protein CAWSTGVTEAFF.

The chain has TRBV7-6 and TRBJ2-7; TRBD1 agrees at 10 bases. The CDR3 is 15 residues long. CDR1 SGHVS and CDR2 FNYEAQ come from the germline V gene. With 6 bases clipped from V and 3 bases from J, the junction kept 8 bases outside the gene matches. CDR3 coding DNA: TGTGCCAGCAGTCCCCAGGGACAGGGGATCTACGAGCAGTACTTC. It yields the protein CASSPQGQGIYEQYF.

The chain recombines TRBV19 with TRBJ2-4; 7 nucleotides match TRBD1. CDR1 is LNHDA, CDR2 SQIVND, per germline (reference sequence). The CDR3 sequence is 16 residues long. The V segment lost 9 bases and the J segment 3 bases; nucleotides outside the gene matches: 14. The CDR3 here is CASGDSRSFHKNIQYF. The CDR3 DNA reads as TGTGCCAGCGGGGACAGCAGAAGTTTCCACAAAAACATTCAGTACTTC.

This clone was observed a handful of times. The CDR3 reads CAIKLDSVSYEQYF. CDR3 bases: TGTGCCATCAAATTGGACAGCGTTTCCTACGAGCAGTACTTC. The rearrangement joins TRBV10-3 to TRBJ2-7; TRBD1 is a possible D gene (6 bases). Trimming took 7 bases from V and 1 from J, leaving 14 bases between them. Germline CDR1 and CDR2: ENHRY and SYGVKD. This CDR3 region has 14 residues.

This clone showed up just a few times. CDR3 protein: CASSQDRTGYYEQYF. The CDR3 nucleotides read TGCGCCAGCAGCCAAGATCGGACAGGTTACTACGAGCAGTACTTC. The chain couples TRBV4-1 to TRBJ2-7, with 7 bases aligning to TRBD1. Trimming cost V 0 bases and J 3 bases; bases outside gene matches: 5. Germline values: CDR1 MGHRA, CDR2 YSYEKL. CDR3 size: 15 residues.

This clone appeared a few times. This chain links TRBV5-6 with TRBJ1-2; 8 positions agree with TRBD1. The V segment lost 3 bases and the J segment 8 bases; nucleotides outside the gene matches: 12. The length of the CDR3 is 15 residues. CDR1 and CDR2 from the germline V gene are SGHDT and YYEEEE. The CDR3 here is CASSSFGTGELGYTF. CDR3 nucleotide sequence: TGTGCCAGCAGCTCCTTCGGGACAGGCGAACTGGGCTACACCTTC.

This chain links TRBV4-2 with TRBJ1-4; D possibly corresponds to TRBD1 (5 bases). This CDR3 comprises 16 residues. CDR1 and CDR2 from the germline V gene are LGHNA and YNFKEQ. V lost 2 bases, J lost 4 bases, and 14 bases lay in between. The CDR3 loop is CASSQLRDLYNEKLFF. The CDR3 DNA reads as TGTGCCAGCAGCCAATTGCGGGACTTGTATAATGAAAAACTGTTTTTT.

The J gene is TRBJ2-7, the V gene TRBV29-1, with 8 bases aligning to TRBD1. Germline CDR1 SQVTM, CDR2 ANQGSEA. This CDR3 comprises 15 residues. V lost 3 bases to trimming and J lost 4 bases; unmatched junction nucleotides: 11. The CDR3, as DNA: TGCAGCGTTGATAATTCCGGGACAGGACCTTACGAGCAGTACTTC. Translating gives CSVDNSGTGPYEQYF.

This clone was observed once. The chain combines TRBV7-9 with TRBJ1-6; TRBD1 might be the D (5 bases). V was shortened by 7 bases and J by 0 bases, with 10 bases between the two germline ends. This CDR3 spans 15 amino acids. Per the germline V gene, CDR1 is SEHNR and CDR2 is FQNEAQ (reference sequence). CDR3 protein: CASTQGGSYNSPLHF. In DNA, the CDR3 is TGTGCCAGCACGCAGGGAGGCTCCTATAATTCACCCCTCCACTTT.

Only a few counts were recorded for this clone. The V and J genes are TRBV11-2 and TRBJ2-2; D not resolved. The CDR3 extends over 12 amino acids. Trimming pared 2 bases from V and 6 bases from J, leaving 4 bases between. The germline V gene encodes CDR1 SGHAT and CDR2 FQNNGV. In nucleotides, the CDR3 is TGTGCCAGCAGCTTATCTGCCGGGGAGCTGTTTTTT. This gives the protein CASSLSAGELFF.

The rearrangement links TRBV28 to TRBJ2-2; D may be TRBD2 (7 bases). The CDR3 has 16 residues. V was clipped by 8 bases and J by 7 bases, with 23 bases between them. Germline assignment: CDR1 MDHEN and CDR2 SYDVKM. CDR3 sequence reads: CASALGGGGFDGELFF. CDR3 sequence (DNA): TGTGCCAGCGCACTGGGGGGGGGCGGTTTTGACGGGGAGCTGTTTTTT.

This clone was seen just once. The genes are TRBV9 and TRBJ2-2; TRBD2 aligns across 8 bases. The V gene end was trimmed by 1 base and the J gene end by 10 bases; junction bases not matched to a gene: 9. The CDR3 has 15 residues. Germline V gene data show CDR1 as SGDLS and CDR2 as YYNGEE. The CDR3 spells CASSVPGGARTELFF. CDR3 sequence (DNA): TGTGCCAGCAGCGTACCGGGGGGGGCTAGAACGGAGCTGTTTTTT.

J is TRBJ2-3 and V is TRBV5-1; D not certain. CDR1 and CDR2 (germline): SGHRS, YFSETQ. Trimming removed 0 bases at V and 2 bases at J, with 10 bases between. The CDR3 is made up of 15 amino acids. CDR3 region: CASSLAPQATDTQYF. The CDR3 bases are TGCGCCAGCAGCTTGGCCCCCCAGGCCACAGATACGCAGTATTTT.